One sample yielded the 26 T cell receptor beta chains listed below, sequenced in a study of long-term antiretroviral therapy in people with HIV. Sequencing relied on immunoSEQ assay v3.0, run at survey level. The data were produced by immunoSEQ multiplex PCR, yet TCRdb's version contains in-frame clones alone and is incomplete. The sample consists of 30,000 to 35,000 clones, 60% to 75% of them appearing once. Sequenced here: unsorted PBMCs, sampled 3 years after starting antiretroviral therapy. These receptors were obtained from a man in his fifties or sixties with HIV.

The chain combines TRBV18 with TRBJ1-2, with D maybe TRBD1 (6 bases). Germline V gene lookup returns CDR1 KGHSH and CDR2 LQKENI. The CDR3 has 15 residues. V lost 2 bases and J 4 bases, leaving 14 bases between the germline ends. The CDR3 reads CASSPNIGGGYGYTF. The CDR3 region has the DNA TGTGCCAGCTCACCAAATATAGGAGGGGGCTATGGCTACACCTTC.

CDR3 nucleotide sequence: TGTGCCAGTAGCCGACTAGCGGGGGCCAATACGCAGTATTTT. As protein: CASSRLAGANTQYF. This chain joins TRBV6-5 and TRBJ2-3, with 12 bases fitting TRBD2. Trimming removed 9 bases from V and 7 bases from J; junction bases left unmatched: 8. The V gene's germline CDR1 is MNHEY and CDR2 SVGAGI. This CDR3 has 14 amino acids.

The V call is TRBV18, the J call TRBJ1-6; D possibly corresponds to TRBD1 (5 bases). The CDR3 loop spans 14 amino acids. V gave up 2 bases and J gave up 10 bases, with 12 bases separating them. Germline CDR1 and CDR2: KGHSH and LQKENI. The DNA of the CDR3 is TGTGCCAGCTCACCAGAGGGGCAAGGATCACCCCTCCACTTT. This sequence encodes CASSPEGQGSPLHF.

This clone was seen only a few times. This chain links TRBV7-2 with TRBJ1-5, with a tentative D call TRBD1 (6 bases). CDR1 and CDR2 (germline): SGHTA, FQGNSA. The CDR3 sequence is 14 residues long. V was clipped by 5 bases and J by 6 bases, with 14 bases between them. This CDR3 is CASSPPGARQPQHF. CDR3 in DNA: TGTGCCAGCAGCCCCCCAGGGGCGCGTCAGCCCCAGCATTTT.

The chain links TRBV6-1 to TRBJ1-5; the match to TRBD1 covers 8 bases. J was trimmed by 6 bases and V by 6 bases; bases with no gene match: 10. The CDR3 is 15 residues long. In germline, CDR1 is MNHNS, CDR2 SASEGT. The CDR3 DNA follows: TGTGCCAGCAGGAATGTCGGACAGGGTCTTCAGCCCCAGCATTTT. Translated, it gives CASRNVGQGLQPQHF.

This chain links TRBV21-1 with TRBJ1-2. TRBV21-1 constitutes a pseudogene. The CDR3 runs to 18 residues. The CDR3 sequence: CASSKALCRGAEWYGYTF. As DNA, the CDR3 is TGTGCCAGCAGCAAAGCGCTTTGTCGGGGGGCGGAGTGGTATGGCTACACCTTC.

This chain links TRBV9 with TRBJ2-5, with 10 bases lining up with TRBD2. Germline assignment: CDR1 SGDLS and CDR2 YYNGEE. The CDR3 length is 15 residues. Unmatched junction bases numbered 4, after V lost 4 bases and J lost 1 base. The CDR3, as DNA: TGTGCCAGCAGCCCGGGACTAGCGCTCCAAGAGACCCAGTACTTC. Its protein product is CASSPGLALQETQYF.

The rearrangement uses TRBV5-1 and TRBJ1-2; TRBD1 matches at 7 bases. V gave up 1 base and J gave up 4 bases; unmatched junction bases: 7. Germline lookup yields CDR1 SGHRS and CDR2 YFSETQ. The CDR3 contains 15 residues. DNA for the CDR3: TGCGCCAGCAGCTTGAACGCACAGGGGTTCTATGGCTACACCTTC. Amino acid sequence: CASSLNAQGFYGYTF.

The chain employs TRBV7-9 and TRBJ2-1; TRBD2 might be the D (7 bases). V gave up 5 bases and J gave up 5 bases, with 19 bases separating them. This CDR3 has 16 amino acids. Germline values: CDR1 SEHNR, CDR2 FQNEAQ (reference sequence). CDR3 coding DNA: TGTGCCAGCAGCGATTACGGGGGAGGGGGGCACAATGAGCAGTTCTTC. Protein product: CASSDYGGGGHNEQFF.

This sequence joins TRBV4-1 and TRBJ1-1; D not resolved. Germline V gene sequence: CDR1 MGHRA, CDR2 YSYEKL. The CDR3 is made up of 14 amino acids. The ends were cut back, 0 bases at V and 1 base at J, with 6 bases in the middle. The CDR3, as DNA: TGCGCCAGCAGCCAAGAACCAGCGAACACTGAAGCTTTCTTT. Protein: CASSQEPANTEAFF.

V usage is TRBV29-1 and J usage is TRBJ2-3; 8 positions match TRBD2. The junction had 9 bases not matched to a gene; V was cut back by 7 bases and J by 6 bases. The CDR3 spans 13 residues. Germline values: CDR1 SQVTM, CDR2 ANQGSEA. In DNA form, the CDR3 reads TGCAGCGCCATTAGCGGGGTCTCCGATACGCAGTATTTT. This encodes CSAISGVSDTQYF.

The chain uses TRBV6-4 and TRBJ2-2; D is unclear. V lost 0 bases and J 9 bases, leaving 11 bases between the germline ends. The CDR3 totals 14 residues. CDR1 MRHNA and CDR2 SNTAGT come from the germline V gene. In nucleotides, the CDR3 is TGTGCCAGCAGTGACTCGGCCTGGGCCCGGGAGCTGTTTTTT. Translation gives CASSDSAWARELFF.

The chain joins TRBV19 to TRBJ2-3; 7 bases agree with TRBD1. Germline V gene data show CDR1 as LNHDA and CDR2 as SQIVND (reference sequence). V dropped 3 bases and J dropped 10; count of bases not matched to a gene: 7. The CDR3 runs 13 residues. The DNA for the CDR3 is TGTGCCAGTAGTATTGGTGCAACAGGGGCGCAGTATTTT. Protein sequence: CASSIGATGAQYF.

The chain employs TRBV2 and TRBJ2-7, with D possibly being TRBD2 (5 bases). Germline-derived CDR1 and CDR2 are SNHLY and FYNNEI. CDR3 length: 12 residues. The V end lost 8 bases, the J end lost 3 bases, and 11 bases lay between the germline ends. CDR3 sequence reads: CASAERHYEQYF. CDR3 sequence (DNA): TGTGCCAGCGCCGAGCGGCACTACGAGCAGTACTTC.

The rearrangement uses TRBV25-1 and TRBJ2-6; perhaps TRBD2 as D (5 bases). With 3 bases removed from V and 0 bases from J, the gap between germline ends came to 12 bases. Germline V lookup: CDR1 MGHDK, CDR2 SYGVNS. The CDR3 has 17 amino acids. CDR3 DNA sequence: TGTGCCAGCAGTGACGGCCTAGGGAGCTCTGGGGCCAACGTCCTGACTTTC. Translation: CASSDGLGSSGANVLTF.

CDR3 in amino acids: CASGGRTSVNGEQYF. In DNA, the CDR3 is TGTGCCAGCGGGGGAAGGACTAGCGTTAATGGGGAGCAGTACTTC. The V call is TRBV7-2, the J call TRBJ2-7; 9 positions match TRBD2. V lost 8 bases to trimming and J lost 7 bases; unmatched junction nucleotides: 15. Germline V gene data show CDR1 as SGHTA and CDR2 as FQGNSA. The CDR3 covers 15 residues.

This clone was observed a single time. The V call is TRBV19, the J call TRBJ1-5, with D possibly TRBD1 on 5 matching bases. V shed 5 bases and J shed 0 bases, with 17 bases lying between them. CDR3 length: 17 residues. Germline V gene data show CDR1 as LNHDA and CDR2 as SQIVND (reference sequence). CDR3 bases: TGTGCCAGTAGTGCCCCCGGGACCGGGGCTAGCAATCAGCCCCAGCATTTT. It translates to CASSAPGTGASNQPQHF.

This chain links TRBV19 with TRBJ1-2; D is unresolved. Germline loops: CDR1 LNHDA, CDR2 SQIVND (reference sequence). V gave up 1 base and J gave up 6 bases, with 6 bases separating them. CDR3 length: 12 amino acids. The CDR3 DNA reads as TGTGCCAGTAGTATAGGTTTGGATGGCTACACCTTC. Protein sequence: CASSIGLDGYTF.

The genes are TRBV9 and TRBJ2-2; D might be TRBD2 (5 bases). Germline V lookup: CDR1 SGDLS, CDR2 YYNGEE. The V gene lost 4 bases and the J gene lost 7 bases, with 20 bases spanning the gap. The CDR3 runs 16 residues. The CDR3 sequence is CASSSSSIRTGGELFF. As DNA, the CDR3 is TGTGCCAGCAGCTCAAGTAGTATAAGGACTGGCGGGGAGCTGTTTTTT.

This chain connects TRBV10-1 to TRBJ2-3, with D perhaps matching TRBD2 (6 bases). Trimming left V 6 bases short and J 0 bases short, with 10 bases between. The CDR3 runs 14 residues. Germline V CDR1 and CDR2: WNHNN, SYGVQD (reference sequence). CDR3 region: CASSAGTSTDTQYF. As DNA, the CDR3 is TGCGCCAGCAGCGCCGGGACTAGCACAGATACGCAGTATTTT.

The rearrangement links TRBV5-8 to TRBJ1-2; D is perhaps TRBD1 (6 bases). Per germline, CDR1 SGHTS and CDR2 YDEGEE. V was pared by 5 bases and J by 4 bases, with 9 bases between. The CDR3 runs to 12 residues. The CDR3 nucleotides read TGTGCCAGCAGGGGACACGGCTATGGCTACACCTTC. Its protein is CASRGHGYGYTF.

The chain joins TRBV28 to TRBJ1-5; D might be TRBD1 (6 bases). Germline CDR1 MDHEN, CDR2 SYDVKM. Trimming cost V 6 bases and J 6 bases, with 15 bases left between them. This CDR3 has 14 amino acids. CDR3 nucleotide sequence: TGTGCCAGCAGAACTGGGGGCGGGGGTCAGCCCCAGCATTTT. Translated: CASRTGGGGQPQHF.

The rearrangement links TRBV10-2 to TRBJ2-7; tentatively, D is TRBD2 (5 bases). With 0 bases removed from V and 2 bases from J, the gap between germline ends came to 8 bases. Germline values: CDR1 WSHSY, CDR2 SAAADI. The CDR3 sequence is 14 residues long. The CDR3 bases are TGCGCCAGCAGTGAGTCGACTACAGCCTACGAGCAGTACTTC. Protein: CASSESTTAYEQYF.

V usage is TRBV18 and J usage is TRBJ2-6; D is perhaps TRBD2 (6 bases). CDR1 KGHSH and CDR2 LQKENI come from the germline V gene. CDR3 length: 16 residues. The V end lost 3 bases, the J end lost 1 base, and 10 bases lay between the germline ends. The CDR3 spells CASSPRGGSGANVLTF. CDR3 in DNA: TGTGCCAGCTCACCCCGCGGAGGGTCTGGGGCCAACGTCCTGACTTTC. Combining the CDR3 with reference TRBV18 and TRBJ2-6 gives the whole variable domain NAGVMQNPRHLVRRRGQEARLRCSPMKGHSHVYWYRQLPEEGLKFMVYLQKENIIDESGMPKERFSAEFPKEGPSILRIQQVVRGDSAAYFCASSPRGGSGANVLTFGAGSRLTVL.

The rearrangement links TRBV5-6 to TRBJ2-5, with a possible D match to TRBD1 (6 bases). The ends were cut back, 3 bases at V and 1 base at J, with 10 bases in the middle. The CDR3 extends over 14 amino acids. Germline CDR1 and CDR2: SGHDT and YYEEEE. The CDR3 reads CASSSYRVQETQYF. The DNA of the CDR3 is TGTGCCAGCAGCTCCTACAGGGTCCAAGAGACCCAGTACTTC.

The V gene is TRBV27, the J gene TRBJ2-4; 7 nucleotides align to TRBD2. Germline CDR1 and CDR2: MNHEY and SMNVEV (reference sequence). The V gene end was trimmed by 3 bases and the J gene end by 5 bases; junction bases not matched to a gene: 4. The CDR3 covers 14 residues. The CDR3 DNA reads as TGTGCCAGCAGTTTTTCGGGGGGTCAAAACATTCAGTACTTC. This gives the protein CASSFSGGQNIQYF.